A single count supports the clone carrying this T cell receptor (beta chain). This entry is derived from a study of CD8+CD57+ T cells in acquired aplastic anemia. At the level of the study: The average for DNA from sorted CD4+ and CD8+ cells was 3 to 4 ug. In CD4+ cells, healthy donors produced an average of approximately 9.9 million reads.

It was genomic DNA that served as the template for profiling TCR beta VDJ and CDR3. MiXCR was run by TCRdb on the reads, yielding one entry per CDR3 protein. Seen here are tens of thousands of distinct CDR3 sequences, more than 40% observed once, and the top ten hold approximately 60%. What was sequenced was sorted CD4+, CD8+, or CD8+CD57+ T cells (not recorded which) from PBMCs. The TCR sequence derives from a human donor in good health, serving as a control.

DNA of the CDR3: TGTGCCAGCAGTGAAGGTGGGACAGTCGGGGGCACTGAAGCTTTCTTT. Its translation: CASSEGGTVGGTEAFF. The chain recombines TRBV2 with TRBJ1-1, with 7 bases identical to TRBD1. Per germline, CDR1 SNHLY and CDR2 FYNNEI. The CDR3 has 16 amino acids. With V trimmed by 1 base and J by 4 bases, 9 bases remained unmatched.